Described below is a single TCR beta chain sequence and its context. The data originate from a study of control samples from healthy donors and cancer patients. Some clones are missing from TCRdb's copy, which holds only in-frame ones; the method was immunoSEQ multiplex PCR. The repertoire holds approximately 71,000 clones, with nearly 90% as singletons. The ends lost 8 bases at V and 2 bases at J; junction bases unmatched: 6. This CDR3 is built from 13 residues. Per germline, CDR1 GTSNPN and CDR2 SVGIG (reference sequence). The clonotype originates from a man aged 60 to 75 with lung cancer. Sequencing input: PBMCs. The chain uses TRBV30 and TRBJ2-3; TRBD2 aligns across 8 bases. The CDR3 nucleotides read TGTGCCCACGGGGGGGCCGACACAGATACGCAGTATTTT. Translating it yields CAHGGADTDTQYF.